Listed below are T cell receptor beta chains from one sample, sequenced in a study of blood T cell repertoires in COVID-19. TCRdb's table, derived via immunoSEQ multiplex PCR, lists solely in-frame clones and lacks some. The sample has approximately 460,000 clones; approximately 89% are singletons. Input material: peripheral blood. Receptor source: a young man with COVID-19, enrolled during active disease. Both conserved end residues are trimmed from each CDR3. For some rows the clone size is stated as once, few or many, or as a class when expanded; others skip it.

J	size	V	CDR3
TRBJ1-6	NA	TRBV15	ATSRDSYSPLH
TRBJ2-5	NA	TRBV10-2	ASRLSRGPPH
TRBJ2-7	NA	TRBV4-1	ASSHFSGTYEQY
TRBJ2-5	NA	TRBV3-1/TRBV3-2	ASSQGGTQETQY
TRBJ1-5	NA	TRBV5-6	ASSPLGLNQPQH
TRBJ1-5	once	TRBV6-9	ASSYREPESQPQH
TRBJ2-7	NA	TRBV6-6	ASSYGSGSYEQY
TRBJ2-1	NA	TRBV24-1	ATSDPSGGAYNEQF
TRBJ2-2	NA	TRBV12-5	ASGLVLAGTGELF
TRBJ2-1	NA	TRBV7-3	ASSLAGTSGNEQF
TRBJ1-5	NA	TRBV18	ASSPQVAGLNHQPQH
TRBJ1-4	NA	TRBV2	ASKVGGAPL
TRBJ2-1	NA	TRBV27	ASSPGLAGGNEQF
TRBJ2-1	NA	TRBV7-9	ASSQSKIAIPYNEQF
TRBJ2-5	NA	TRBV5-4	ASSPQLAGQETQY
TRBJ1-2	NA	TRBV12-3/TRBV12-4	ASYDGNYGYT
TRBJ1-2	NA	TRBV27	ASSPVTGGYGYT
TRBJ1-4	NA	TRBV9	ASSAAGTRNEKLF
TRBJ2-5	NA	TRBV7-6	ASSLEQGAGETQY
TRBJ1-2	once	TRBV7-9	ASRPTGGRGYT
TRBJ1-3	NA	TRBV13	ASSFTEGAGNTIY
TRBJ2-7	once	TRBV9	ASGPAGGSYEQY
TRBJ2-2	NA	TRBV7-8	ASSPAAGGPTGELF
TRBJ2-7	NA	TRBV5-1	ASSLALRGGYEQY
TRBJ2-3	NA	TRBV12-3/TRBV12-4	ASSLEGGDTQY
TRBJ2-3	NA	TRBV11-2	ASSLDPGRSADTQY
TRBJ2-7	NA	TRBV2	ASSEDPVRLDPYEQY
TRBJ2-7	NA	TRBV18	ASSPGDFTYEQY
TRBJ2-1	NA	TRBV5-5	ASSQREGSYNEQF
TRBJ1-6	NA	TRBV6-5	ASSYSGGEYNSPLH
TRBJ2-4	NA	TRBV10-2	ASRKPEGTDLAKNIQY
TRBJ1-3	few	TRBV10-3	ASWTGEGGNTIY
TRBJ2-6	once	TRBV10-3	AISESRTSRANVLT
TRBJ2-2	once	TRBV7-8	ASKNRGATGELF
TRBJ2-6	few	TRBV7-8	ASSPHRLADLSGANVLT
TRBJ2-3	NA	TRBV7-2	ASSWLAGGNRDTDTQY
TRBJ2-1	NA	TRBV19	ASTLSNEQF
TRBJ2-1	NA	TRBV6-2/TRBV6-3	ASSYGGGRVYNEQF